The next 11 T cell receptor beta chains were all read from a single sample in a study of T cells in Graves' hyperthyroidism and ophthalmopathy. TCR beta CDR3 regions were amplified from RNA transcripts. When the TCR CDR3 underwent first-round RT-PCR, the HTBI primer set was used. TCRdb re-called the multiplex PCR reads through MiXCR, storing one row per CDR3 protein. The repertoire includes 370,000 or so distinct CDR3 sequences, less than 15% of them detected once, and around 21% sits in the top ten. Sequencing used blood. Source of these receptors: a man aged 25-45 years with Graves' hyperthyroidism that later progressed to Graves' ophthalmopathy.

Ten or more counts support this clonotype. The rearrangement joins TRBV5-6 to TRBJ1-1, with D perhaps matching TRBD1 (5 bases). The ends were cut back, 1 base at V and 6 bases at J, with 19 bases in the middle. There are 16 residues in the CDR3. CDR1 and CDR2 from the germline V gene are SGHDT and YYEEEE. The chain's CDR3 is CASSLSPSGARSEAFF. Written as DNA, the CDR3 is TGTGCCAGCAGCTTGAGCCCAAGTGGGGCCCGGTCTGAAGCTTTCTTT.

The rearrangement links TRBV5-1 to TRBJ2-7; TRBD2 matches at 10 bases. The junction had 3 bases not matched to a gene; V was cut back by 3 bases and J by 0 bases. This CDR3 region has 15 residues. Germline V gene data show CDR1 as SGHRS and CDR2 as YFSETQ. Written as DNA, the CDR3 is TGCGCCAGCAGCTGGACTAGCGGCACCTCCTACGAGCAGTACTTC. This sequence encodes CASSWTSGTSYEQYF.

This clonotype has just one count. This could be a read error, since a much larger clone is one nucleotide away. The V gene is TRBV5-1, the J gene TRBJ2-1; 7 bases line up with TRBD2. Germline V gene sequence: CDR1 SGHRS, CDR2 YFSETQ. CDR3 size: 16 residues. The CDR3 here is CASSPAAGDSYNEHFF. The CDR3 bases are TGCGCCAGCAGCCCGGCCGCGGGGGACTCCTACAATGAGCACTTCTTC. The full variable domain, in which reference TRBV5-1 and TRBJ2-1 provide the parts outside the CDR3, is KAGVTQTPRYLIKTRGQQVTLSCSPISGHRSVSWYQQTPGQGLQFLFEYFSETQRNKGNFPGRFSGRQFSNSRSEMNVSTLELGDSALYLCASSPAAGDSYNEHFFGPGTRLTVL.

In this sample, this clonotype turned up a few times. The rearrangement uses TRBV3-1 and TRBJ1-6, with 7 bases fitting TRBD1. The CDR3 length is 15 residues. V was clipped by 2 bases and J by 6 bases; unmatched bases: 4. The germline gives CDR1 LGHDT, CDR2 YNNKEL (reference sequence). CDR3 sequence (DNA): TGTGCCAGCAGCCAAAATTGGGACAGTAATTCACCCCTCCACTTT. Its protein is CASSQNWDSNSPLHF.

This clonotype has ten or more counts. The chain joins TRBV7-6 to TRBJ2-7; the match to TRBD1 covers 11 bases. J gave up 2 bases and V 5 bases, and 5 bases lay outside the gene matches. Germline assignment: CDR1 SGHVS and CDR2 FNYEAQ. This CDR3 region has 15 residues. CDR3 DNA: TGTGCCAGCAGCGGAGGACAGGGGGCTGCCTACGAGCAGTACTTC. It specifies CASSGGQGAAYEQYF.

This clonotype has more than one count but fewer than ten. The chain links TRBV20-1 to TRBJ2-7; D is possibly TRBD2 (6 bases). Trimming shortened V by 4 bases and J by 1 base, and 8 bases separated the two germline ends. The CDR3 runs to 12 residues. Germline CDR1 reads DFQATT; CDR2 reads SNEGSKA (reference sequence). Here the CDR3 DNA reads TGCAGTGCTATGGGACTTTCCTACGAGCAGTACTTC. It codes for CSAMGLSYEQYF.

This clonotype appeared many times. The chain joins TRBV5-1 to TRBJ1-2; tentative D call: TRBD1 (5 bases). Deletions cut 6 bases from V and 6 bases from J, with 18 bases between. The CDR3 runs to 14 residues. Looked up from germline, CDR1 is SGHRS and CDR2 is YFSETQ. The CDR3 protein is CASKERGVSDGYTF. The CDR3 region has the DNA TGCGCCAGCAAGGAACGGGGCGTGAGTGATGGCTACACCTTC.

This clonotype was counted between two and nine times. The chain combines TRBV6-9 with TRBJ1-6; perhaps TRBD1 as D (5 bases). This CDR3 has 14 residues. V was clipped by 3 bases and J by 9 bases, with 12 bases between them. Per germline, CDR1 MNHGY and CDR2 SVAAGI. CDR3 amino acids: CASSYEGSSSPLHF. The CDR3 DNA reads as TGTGCCAGCAGTTACGAGGGGTCAAGTTCACCCCTCCACTTT.

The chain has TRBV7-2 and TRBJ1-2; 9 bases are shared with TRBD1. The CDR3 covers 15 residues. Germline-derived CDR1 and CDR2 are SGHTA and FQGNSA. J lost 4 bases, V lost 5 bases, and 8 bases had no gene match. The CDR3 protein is CASSLGTGSPYGYTF. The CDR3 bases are TGTGCCAGCAGCCTCGGGACAGGGAGTCCCTATGGCTACACCTTC. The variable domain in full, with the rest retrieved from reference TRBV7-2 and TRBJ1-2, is GAGVSQSPSNKVTEKGKDVELRCDPISGHTALYWYRQSLGQGLEFLIYFQGNSAPDKSGLPSDRFSAERTGGSVSTLTIQRTQQEDSAVYLCASSLGTGSPYGYTFGSGTRLTVV.

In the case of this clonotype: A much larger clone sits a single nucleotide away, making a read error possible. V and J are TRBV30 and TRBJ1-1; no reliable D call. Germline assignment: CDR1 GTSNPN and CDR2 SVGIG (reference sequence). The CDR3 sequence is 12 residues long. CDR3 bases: TGTGCCCGGAGTATTAGGGTCACTGAAGCTTTCTTT. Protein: CARSIRVTEAFF.

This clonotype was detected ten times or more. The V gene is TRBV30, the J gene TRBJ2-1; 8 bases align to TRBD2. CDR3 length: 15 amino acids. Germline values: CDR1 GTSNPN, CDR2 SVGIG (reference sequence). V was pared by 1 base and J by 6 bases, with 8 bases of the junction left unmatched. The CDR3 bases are TGTGCCTGGAGTGATCTAGCGGGCTCACTCAATGAGCAGTTCTTC. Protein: CAWSDLAGSLNEQFF.